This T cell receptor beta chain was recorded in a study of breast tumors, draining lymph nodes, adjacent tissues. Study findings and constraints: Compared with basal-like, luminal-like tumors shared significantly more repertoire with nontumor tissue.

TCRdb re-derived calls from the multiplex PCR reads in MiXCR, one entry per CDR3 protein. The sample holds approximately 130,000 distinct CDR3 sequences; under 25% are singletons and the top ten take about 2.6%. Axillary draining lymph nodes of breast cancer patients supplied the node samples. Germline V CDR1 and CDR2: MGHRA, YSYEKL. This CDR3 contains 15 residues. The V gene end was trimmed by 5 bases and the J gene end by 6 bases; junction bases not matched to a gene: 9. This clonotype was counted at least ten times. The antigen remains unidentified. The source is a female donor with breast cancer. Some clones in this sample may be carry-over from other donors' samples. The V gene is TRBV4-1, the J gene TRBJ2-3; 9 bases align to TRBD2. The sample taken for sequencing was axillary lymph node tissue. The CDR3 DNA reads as TGCGCCAGCAGCTTAGCGGGAGAAGGGGGGGATACGCAGTATTTT. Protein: CASSLAGEGGDTQYF.